Following are 32 T cell receptor beta chains from one sample sequenced in a study of molecular identifiers for immune sequencing clone quantification. One entry per CDR3 protein results from TCRdb running MiXCR on the PCR reads. The table lists some 91,000 distinct CDR3 sequences, 20% to 25% of them singletons. The specimen sequenced was naive CD8+ T cells from blood, with Jurkat cell RNA spiked in. The sample's subset: FACS-sorted CD8+CD4-CCR7+CD45RA+ naive T cells. The receptor set was obtained from a human donor in good health. Some libraries in this study had Jurkat cell RNA spiked in.

Remarks on this clonotype: A much larger clonotype is one base distant, so this may be a read error. This sequence joins TRBV7-9 and TRBJ1-4; D call uncertain. V dropped 4 bases and J dropped 8 bases, with 14 bases sitting between them. Germline assignment: CDR1 SEHNR and CDR2 FQNEAQ (reference sequence). The CDR3 contains 14 residues. The CDR3 sequence: CASSSVESEEKLFF. The CDR3 DNA sequence: TGTGCCAGCAGCTCAGTGGAGTCCGAGGAAAAACTGTTTTTT.

The rearrangement uses TRBV12-5 and TRBJ1-5; maybe TRBD1 (6 bases). Looked up from germline, CDR1 is LGHNT and CDR2 is FRNRAP. The V gene lost 1 base and the J gene lost 6 bases, with 7 bases spanning the gap. The CDR3 is made up of 13 amino acids. CDR3 residues: CASGLGTAQPQHF. CDR3 coding DNA: TGTGCTAGTGGTTTGGGGACAGCTCAGCCCCAGCATTTT.

In this sample, this clonotype turned up many times. This chain joins TRBV6-1 and TRBJ2-5, with 8 bases matching TRBD1. This CDR3 comprises 12 residues. The germline V gene encodes CDR1 MNHNS and CDR2 SASEGT. After removal of 3 bases from V and 9 bases from J, the junction contained 3 bases not matched to a gene. The CDR3, as DNA: TGTGCCAGCAGTGACCAGGACAGGGCCCAGTACTTC. Encoded protein: CASSDQDRAQYF.

For this clonotype: This may stem from a read error, because a much larger clone lies one nucleotide away. The CDR3 carries no conserved terminal phenylalanine or tryptophan, so it likely arises from a read error. The chain is built from TRBV4-1 and TRBJ1-1; D possibly corresponds to TRBD1 (6 bases). The CDR3 sequence is 15 residues long. V was pared by 2 bases and J by 5 bases, with 15 bases between. Germline V gives CDR1 MGHRA, CDR2 YSYEKL. The CDR3 bases are TGCGCCAGCAGCCAACCACAGGGAAGTGGTACTGAAGCTTTCCTT. Its translation: CASSQPQGSGTEAFL.

This clonotype was counted at least ten times. The chain combines TRBV5-5 with TRBJ2-2; no definite D call. The CDR3 contains 12 residues. Per germline, CDR1 SGHKS and CDR2 YYEKEE (reference sequence). The V end lost 5 bases, the J end lost 7 bases, and 9 bases lay between the germline ends. The CDR3 region has the DNA TGTGCCAGCAGTCCGGGTGTCGGGGAGCTGTTTTTT. Translated: CASSPGVGELFF.

Comments on this clonotype: A much larger clone lies a single base off, so this may be a read error. The chain combines TRBV30 with TRBJ2-7; the match to TRBD1 covers 11 bases. The CDR3 covers 13 residues. Germline-derived CDR1 and CDR2 are GTSNPN and SVGIG (reference sequence). Unmatched junction bases numbered 6, after V lost 4 bases and J lost 7 bases. CDR3 residues: CAWTLGQGGEQYF. The CDR3 DNA sequence: TGTGCCTGGACCCTGGGACAGGGGGGAGAGCAGTACTTC.

The chain carries TRBV20-1 and TRBJ2-3, with D possibly matching TRBD1 (6 bases). The germline CDR1 and CDR2 sequences are DFQATT and SNEGSKA (reference sequence). The V end was cut by 0 bases, the J end by 8 bases, with 18 bases between. The CDR3 is 15 amino acids. CDR3 sequence reads: CSARDLHRVPATQYF. As DNA, the CDR3 is TGCAGTGCTAGAGACCTTCACAGGGTTCCAGCTACGCAGTATTTT.

Comment on this clonotype: At one of its ends the junction is not consistent with the germline gene, which may arise from a read error. The gene calls are TRBV29-1 and TRBJ2-7; 7 bases are shared with TRBD1. CDR3 length equals 15 residues. Per the germline V gene, CDR1 is SQVTM and CDR2 is ANQGSEA. The CDR3 loop reads CSVEGQDQSHYGQYF. The CDR3 nucleotides read TGCAGCGTCGAAGGACAGGACCAGAGCCACTACGGGCAGTACTTC.

This clonotype came up many times. V is TRBV29-1 and J is TRBJ2-1; 10 bases agree with TRBD2. Germline assignment: CDR1 SQVTM and CDR2 ANQGSEA. V shed 1 base and J 3 bases; nucleotides not matched to a gene: 9. The CDR3 extends over 17 amino acids. CDR3 bases: TGCAGCGTTGAAGCCGGGACTAGCGCCTCCGTCTACAATGAGCAGTTCTTC. Its protein product is CSVEAGTSASVYNEQFF.

This clonotype came up many times. V and J are TRBV11-2 and TRBJ2-2; D is possibly TRBD2 (5 bases). The CDR3 sequence is 15 residues long. Deletions cut 1 base from V and 1 base from J, with 7 bases between. Germline assignment: CDR1 SGHAT and CDR2 FQNNGV. The CDR3 here is CASSLVAGNTGELFF. The CDR3 nucleotides read TGTGCCAGCAGCTTAGTTGCGGGGAACACCGGGGAGCTGTTTTTT.

This clonotype was found many times. The rearrangement joins TRBV28 to TRBJ2-7, with 9 bases matching TRBD2. The CDR3 loop spans 15 amino acids. CDR1 MDHEN and CDR2 SYDVKM come from the germline V gene. The V and J ends lost 2 bases and 2 bases, in that order; junction bases with no gene match: 4. CDR3 sequence: CASSLVSSGAYEQYF. CDR3 DNA: TGTGCCAGCAGTTTAGTCTCTAGCGGGGCCTACGAGCAGTACTTC.

This clonotype occurred a few times. This rearrangement joins TRBV6-4 to TRBJ2-1; 7 nucleotides line up with TRBD2. The germline V gene has CDR1 MRHNA and CDR2 SNTAGT. The CDR3 length is 15 residues. With V trimmed by 2 bases and J by 9 bases, 10 bases remained unmatched. The DNA for the CDR3 is TGTGCCAGCAGTGACGTTGGACGCCCGGGGGGTGAGCAGTTCTTC. Translation: CASSDVGRPGGEQFF.

Concerning this clonotype: This may come from a read error, since a much larger clone is one base off. V and J are TRBV5-6 and TRBJ2-5; unclear D gene. The ends were cut back, 3 bases at V and 5 bases at J, with 20 bases in the middle. Looked up from germline, CDR1 is SGHDT and CDR2 is YYEEEE. The CDR3 is made up of 16 amino acids. This chain's CDR3 is CASSSARAGRAETQYF. CDR3 coding DNA: TGTGCCAGCAGCTCGGCTAGGGCCGGACGTGCGGAGACCCAGTACTTC.

This clonotype occurred many times. The genes are TRBV6-2 or TRBV6-3 and TRBJ2-5; 9 bases map to TRBD1. Germline CDR1 MNHEY, CDR2 SVGEGT. J was trimmed by 4 bases and V by 0 bases; bases with no gene match: 6. The CDR3 is 16 amino acids. The CDR3 sequence is CASSYSTETGGETQYF. CDR3 sequence (DNA): TGTGCCAGCAGTTACTCTACTGAGACAGGGGGAGAGACCCAGTACTTC.

This clonotype was observed at least ten times. The rearrangement joins TRBV20-1 to TRBJ2-7; possible D gene TRBD1, 5 bases. The CDR3 spans 14 residues. V lost 0 bases to trimming and J lost 2 bases, with 11 bases between them. CDR1 is DFQATT, CDR2 SNEGSKA, per germline (reference sequence). CDR3 coding DNA: TGCAGTGCTAGAGATCAAGGGGCACCCTACGAGCAGTACTTC. It translates to CSARDQGAPYEQYF.

To note about this clonotype: An end of the junction does not agree with germline; a read error may underlie this. CDR3 amino acids: CASSSTDTRYF. In DNA form, the CDR3 reads TGTGCCAGCAGTAGCACAGATACGCGGTATTTT. The chain joins TRBV27 to TRBJ2-3; D gene unclear. Per the germline V gene, CDR1 is MNHEY and CDR2 is SMNVEV (reference sequence). CDR3 length equals 11 residues.

This clonotype was counted at least ten times. The chain uses TRBV11-2 and TRBJ2-3; 7 bases agree with TRBD1. This CDR3 spans 15 amino acids. Germline CDR1 is SGHAT and CDR2 is FQNNGV. The junction had 8 bases not matched to a gene; V was cut back by 5 bases and J by 3 bases. CDR3 coding DNA: TGTGCCAGCAGCGAGGGACAGAGGGGGACAGATACGCAGTATTTT. Encoded protein: CASSEGQRGTDTQYF.

This clonotype was seen ten or more times. DNA of the CDR3: TGTGCCAGCAGTACTGGGACTAGCGGGGGCGAGACCCAGTACTTC. Residues: CASSTGTSGGETQYF. This sequence joins TRBV6-5 and TRBJ2-5; TRBD2 agrees at 14 bases. Germline CDR1 reads MNHEY; CDR2 reads SVGAGI. This CDR3 contains 15 residues. The J segment lost 5 bases and the V segment lost 5 bases, leaving 4 bases of the junction unmatched.

This clonotype was counted many times. The gene calls are TRBV5-6 and TRBJ2-7; 9 nucleotides match TRBD1. Germline V lookup: CDR1 SGHDT, CDR2 YYEEEE. With V trimmed by 4 bases and J by 4 bases, 15 bases remained unmatched. This CDR3 has 17 amino acids. In nucleotides, the CDR3 is TGTGCCAGCAGCCCCTCTTCGGCCGGGACAGGGATTTACGAGCAGTACTTC. Amino acids: CASSPSSAGTGIYEQYF.

This clonotype was detected many times. V gene TRBV28 combines with J gene TRBJ1-5, with TRBD1 identical over 7 bases. This CDR3 has 14 residues. The germline gives CDR1 MDHEN, CDR2 SYDVKM. V shed 6 bases, J shed 3 bases, and the junction held 5 bases outside the gene matches. DNA of the CDR3: TGTGCCAGCAGGGAGACAGGGCCCAATCAGCCCCAGCATTTT. Translated, it gives CASRETGPNQPQHF.

The chain recombines TRBV12-3 or TRBV12-4 with TRBJ2-1; D not resolved. V lost 8 bases and J lost 9, with 14 bases in between. This CDR3 is 12 amino acids long. In nucleotides, the CDR3 is TGTGCCAGCCGGTCTACAAGGGTTGAGCAGTTCTTC. Protein: CASRSTRVEQFF.

This clonotype was seen many times. The rearrangement uses TRBV3-1 and TRBJ2-3; D gene uncertain. Germline V lookup: CDR1 LGHDT, CDR2 YNNKEL (reference sequence). V lost 0 bases to trimming and J lost 1 base, with 8 bases between them. The CDR3 has 15 amino acids. The CDR3 loop reads CASSQERAGTDTQYF. CDR3 nucleotide sequence: TGTGCCAGCAGCCAAGAGAGAGCAGGCACAGATACGCAGTATTTT.

This clonotype was counted at least ten times. This chain links TRBV20-1 with TRBJ2-3, with 12 bases lining up with TRBD2. The CDR3 is made up of 17 amino acids. The ends lost 4 bases at V and 3 bases at J; junction bases unmatched: 11. Germline loops: CDR1 DFQATT, CDR2 SNEGSKA (reference sequence). The CDR3 region is CSATSTHLAGGTDTQYF. The CDR3 DNA sequence: TGCAGTGCTACCTCTACCCATCTAGCGGGGGGGACAGATACGCAGTATTTT.

This clonotype was found a few times. This chain links TRBV19 with TRBJ2-7; maybe TRBD2 (5 bases). The CDR3 length is 16 residues. Germline CDR1 LNHDA, CDR2 SQIVND (reference sequence). The ends were cut back, 5 bases at V and 3 bases at J, with 20 bases in the middle. CDR3 residues: CASSLSGLATYYEQYF. In nucleotides, the CDR3 is TGTGCCAGTAGTCTATCGGGATTAGCGACCTACTACGAGCAGTACTTC.

This clonotype showed up many times. This chain uses TRBV7-9 with TRBJ2-1; D gene ambiguous. V lost 0 bases, J lost 5 bases, and 8 bases lay in between. Looked up from germline, CDR1 is SEHNR and CDR2 is FQNEAQ (reference sequence). The CDR3 is made up of 14 amino acids. The CDR3 reads CASSLAHRDNEQFF. The CDR3 coding sequence is TGTGCCAGCAGCTTAGCGCATAGGGACAATGAGCAGTTCTTC.

This clonotype was picked up a small number of times. J is TRBJ2-1 and V is TRBV29-1; D not certain. The V gene's germline CDR1 is SQVTM and CDR2 ANQGSEA. The ends were cut back, 4 bases at V and 6 bases at J, with 16 bases in the middle. The CDR3 spans 14 residues. The CDR3 coding sequence is TGCAGCGTTGCTGGAGTAGCAGTTGGCAATGAGCAGTTCTTC. This sequence encodes CSVAGVAVGNEQFF.

This clonotype came up many times. The chain joins TRBV7-9 to TRBJ1-4; the D gene is possibly TRBD1 (5 bases). The CDR3 covers 16 residues. The germline V and J ends were trimmed by 5 bases and 5 bases, with 18 bases remaining between them. The germline V gene encodes CDR1 SEHNR and CDR2 FQNEAQ (reference sequence). The CDR3, as DNA: TGTGCCAGCAGCCACCGGGATGGGGGGGTGAATGAAAAACTGTTTTTT. As protein: CASSHRDGGVNEKLFF.

Comments on this clonotype: This could be a read error, since a much larger clone is one nucleotide away. This chain joins TRBV6-5 and TRBJ2-7; TRBD1 matches at 7 bases. Unmatched junction bases numbered 22, after V lost 7 bases and J lost 4 bases. Germline V gives CDR1 MNHEY, CDR2 SVGAGI. The CDR3 is 18 residues long. DNA for the CDR3: TGTGCCAGCAACCCACACGAACCCTGGACAGGTTTAGGTTACGAGCAGTACTTC. Translating it yields CASNPHEPWTGLGYEQYF.

Many counts were recorded for this clonotype. V and J are TRBV11-2 and TRBJ2-3, with D possibly TRBD2 on 6 matching bases. The CDR3 consists of 18 residues. With 4 bases removed from V and 0 bases from J, the gap between germline ends came to 20 bases. Germline lookup yields CDR1 SGHAT and CDR2 FQNNGV. Here the CDR3 reads CASSSPLSGETSTDTQYF. The CDR3 coding sequence is TGTGCCAGCAGCTCGCCTCTTAGCGGAGAGACTAGCACAGATACGCAGTATTTT.

On this clonotype: This could be a read error, since a much larger clone is one nucleotide away. The chain recombines TRBV20-1 with TRBJ2-7, with D maybe TRBD1 (5 bases). Germline V CDR1 and CDR2: DFQATT, SNEGSKA (reference sequence). V gave up 6 bases and J gave up 0 bases, with 9 bases separating them. The CDR3 is made up of 12 amino acids. This CDR3 reads CSARAGSYEQYF. The CDR3 region has the DNA TGCAGTGCCAGGGCCGGCTCCTACGAGCAGTACTTC.

The J gene is TRBJ2-7, the V gene TRBV6-5; D gene ambiguous. The germline V gene has CDR1 MNHEY and CDR2 SVGAGI. V gave up 2 bases and J gave up 2 bases, with 10 bases separating them. The CDR3 runs 14 residues. The CDR3 spells CASSYGPSAYEQYF. The CDR3 DNA follows: TGTGCCAGCAGTTACGGGCCCTCCGCCTACGAGCAGTACTTC.

About this clonotype: Mismatch with germline at one junction end may stem from a read error. This sequence joins TRBV9 and TRBJ1-3, with a possible D match to TRBD1 (6 bases). The CDR3 has 16 residues. Germline assignment: CDR1 SGDLS and CDR2 YYNGEE. CDR3 region: CVSSAGRGSSGNTIYF. The CDR3 DNA is TGTGTCAGCAGCGCGGGCAGGGGCTCCTCTGGAAACACCATATATTTT.